Included here is one T cell receptor beta chain sequence, with context. Assay used: immunoSEQ multiplex PCR; TCRdb lists only in-frame clones, some missing. The sample lists around 80,000 clones, 93% occurring once. This entry is derived from a study of technical replicates of blood from a few donors. The CDR3 covers 14 residues. Germline-derived CDR1 and CDR2 are SQVTM and ANQGSEA. With V trimmed by 7 bases and J by 0 bases, 4 bases remained unmatched. V gene TRBV29-1 combines with J gene TRBJ1-4, with TRBD1 identical over 8 bases. The sequenced material came from T cells isolated from PBMCs. This TCR was recovered from a human donor in good health. The CDR3 DNA is TGCAGCGACGGGACAGGTGCAACTAATGAAAAACTGTTTTTT. Translation: CSDGTGATNEKLFF.